The 10 T cell receptor beta chains below were found in one sample sequenced in a study of identical twins. Via MiXCR, TCRdb re-called the 5' RACE reads, giving one row per CDR3 protein. The sample consists of some 690,000 distinct CDR3 sequences, around 21% of them appearing once. A further study also used this sample, focusing on T cells expressing NK-cell markers.

The source material was PBMCs. These receptors all come from a woman aged 18-29 years in good health.

The rearrangement uses TRBV5-1 and TRBJ2-4, with D perhaps given as TRBD1 or TRBD2 (5 bases each). V dropped 4 bases and J dropped 2 bases, with 13 bases sitting between them. Germline CDR1 SGHRS, CDR2 YFSETQ. The CDR3 runs to 15 residues. In DNA form, the CDR3 reads TGCGCCAGCAGCGCGGGCGACAGATCCAAAAACATTCAGTACTTC. As protein: CASSAGDRSKNIQYF.

This clonotype has only a few counts. The chain employs TRBV9 and TRBJ2-5, with D possibly being TRBD1 or TRBD2 (6 bases each). The length of the CDR3 is 14 residues. Deletions cut 1 base from V and 5 bases from J, with 12 bases between. Germline CDR1 is SGDLS and CDR2 is YYNGEE. CDR3 residues: CASSVRGVEETQYF. CDR3 DNA sequence: TGTGCCAGCAGCGTAAGGGGGGTCGAGGAGACCCAGTACTTC.

This clonotype was detected only a few times. This chain joins TRBV7-9 and TRBJ2-2; weak D call: TRBD2 (5 bases). V lost 7 bases to trimming and J lost 7 bases, with 13 bases between them. Germline loops: CDR1 SEHNR, CDR2 FQNEAQ (reference sequence). CDR3 length: 13 amino acids. Here the CDR3 DNA reads TGTGCCAGCACAATCAGCGGTGACGGGGAGCTGTTTTTT. Its protein product is CASTISGDGELFF.

The rearrangement joins TRBV5-1 to TRBJ2-5, with a possible D match to TRBD1 (6 bases). Germline CDR1 reads SGHRS; CDR2 reads YFSETQ. Trimming pared 4 bases from V and 3 bases from J, leaving 16 bases between. The CDR3 extends over 15 amino acids. CDR3 sequence: CASSVTGTPEETQYF. DNA of the CDR3: TGCGCCAGCAGCGTCACCGGGACACCTGAAGAGACCCAGTACTTC.

The chain uses TRBV4-2 and TRBJ2-3; 15 bases line up with TRBD2. J gave up 0 bases and V 3 bases, and 7 bases lay outside the gene matches. Germline-derived CDR1 and CDR2 are LGHNA and YNFKEQ. This CDR3 comprises 19 residues. The CDR3 bases are TGTGCCAGCAGCCAGGGGGGGACTAGCGGGGGGCCGAGCACAGATACGCAGTATTTT. Protein: CASSQGGTSGGPSTDTQYF.

The CDR3 DNA is TGTGCCAGCAGTTCTCGACAGGGGACTCGGCACGAGCAGTACTTC. Amino acid sequence: CASSSRQGTRHEQYF. The chain couples TRBV12-3 or TRBV12-4 to TRBJ2-7; 8 bases line up with TRBD1. V lost 4 bases to trimming and J lost 5 bases; unmatched junction nucleotides: 10. CDR3 length equals 15 residues.

This clonotype was picked up a small number of times. The chain has TRBV5-1 and TRBJ1-2; D gene ambiguous. CDR3 size: 14 residues. Germline V gene lookup returns CDR1 SGHRS and CDR2 YFSETQ. Trimming shortened V by 0 bases and J by 4 bases, and 10 bases separated the two germline ends. CDR3 sequence: CASSLGETRYGYTF. In DNA form, the CDR3 reads TGCGCCAGCAGCTTGGGGGAGACTCGCTATGGCTACACCTTC.

The chain uses TRBV6-2 or TRBV6-3 and TRBJ2-4; TRBD2 aligns across 12 bases. The CDR3 spans 18 residues. The trim removed 6 bases at V and 0 bases at J, leaving 9 bases unmatched. CDR1 MNHEY and CDR2 SVGEGT come from the germline V gene. This chain's CDR3 is CASRYGLAGTIAKNIQYF. The CDR3, as DNA: TGTGCCAGCAGATACGGACTAGCGGGGACTATAGCCAAAAACATTCAGTACTTC.

The genes are TRBV11-3 and TRBJ2-1; TRBD2 matches at 9 bases. J lost 4 bases, V lost 4 bases, and 5 bases had no gene match. CDR1 is SGHNT, CDR2 YENEEA, per germline. This CDR3 is built from 15 residues. The CDR3 DNA is TGTGCCAGCAGCTCACTAGCGGGCCTGTACAATGAGCAGTTCTTC. Its translation is CASSSLAGLYNEQFF.

This clonotype was counted a few times. The chain links TRBV6-1 to TRBJ2-3, with D perhaps TRBD2 (6 bases). The V end lost 6 bases, the J end lost 2 bases, and 18 bases lay between the germline ends. Per germline, CDR1 MNHNS and CDR2 SASEGT. The CDR3 length is 16 residues. CDR3 sequence (DNA): TGTGCCAGCAGGGAGGTTGGGCGGGGAAACACAGATACGCAGTATTTT. This translates into CASREVGRGNTDTQYF.